These 30 T cell receptor beta chains came from one sample sequenced in a study of tumor-infiltrating lymphocytes in primary liver carcinoma. Starting from 500 ng of total RNA, TCR beta cDNA was produced with a primer in the constant region. ARM-PCR, slightly modified, supplied the TCR beta libraries through three nested multiplex PCR rounds. Each of the first two PCR rounds ran around 10 cycles with TRBV1-TRBV30 forward and C-beta reverse primers. TCRdb reanalysed the multiplex PCR reads using MiXCR and keeps one entry per CDR3 protein. The table shows fewer than 350,000 distinct CDR3 sequences, with 65% occurring only once. Researchers drew blood RNA from unsorted whole blood and extracted germline DNA as well. Specimen: peripheral blood. The receptor source for this set is a man aged 35-49 years with primary liver carcinoma and hepatitis B virus infection.

Comment on this clonotype: A junction boundary mismatches the germline segment, possibly from a read error. The chain links TRBV6-1 to TRBJ2-3, with D possibly matching TRBD2 (6 bases). Germline V gene sequence: CDR1 MNHNS, CDR2 SASEGT. The CDR3 is 16 residues long. CDR3 DNA: TGTGCCAGCAGTGAACCACATCTAGCGTCCACAAATACGCAGTATTTT. It yields the protein CASSEPHLASTNTQYF.

Comments on this clonotype: Since a much larger clone is just one base distant, this may be a read error. This chain connects TRBV6-2 or TRBV6-3 to TRBJ1-6; D call uncertain. CDR1 is MNHEY, CDR2 SVGEGT, per germline. There are 13 residues in the CDR3. V lost 4 bases to trimming and J lost 10 bases, with 11 bases between them. CDR3 amino acids: CASSLVKDSPLHF. The CDR3 DNA sequence: TGTGCCAGCAGTTTGGTGAAAGACTCACCCCTCCACTTT.

The V and J genes are TRBV5-4 and TRBJ1-4; D call uncertain. Looked up from germline, CDR1 is SGHNT and CDR2 is YYREEE (reference sequence). The V gene lost 2 bases and the J gene lost 1 base, with 6 bases spanning the gap. This CDR3 is 14 amino acids long. For the CDR3, the DNA is TGTGCCAGCAGCTTCCCAGGAACTAATGAAAAACTGTTTTTT. It translates to CASSFPGTNEKLFF.

This clonotype appeared once. Given a much more abundant clone one base away, this may be a read error. In nucleotides, the CDR3 is TGTGCCAGCAGTTACGTCGGACTGAGCTACAATGAGCAGTTCTTC. Translating it yields CASSYVGLSYNEQFF. The rearrangement links TRBV6-2 or TRBV6-3 to TRBJ2-1; weak D call: TRBD2 (5 bases). CDR3 size: 15 residues. V dropped 2 bases and J dropped 3 bases, with 11 bases sitting between them. CDR1 MNHEY and CDR2 SVGEGT come from the germline V gene.

On this clonotype: A much larger clone sits a single nucleotide away, making a read error possible. The genes are TRBV10-1 and TRBJ1-4; D is perhaps TRBD1 (6 bases). The germline V gene has CDR1 WNHNN and CDR2 SYGVQD (reference sequence). The CDR3 is 12 amino acids. The CDR3 region is CAISEDGTLLFF. The CDR3 DNA is TGCGCCATCAGTGAGGATGGGACATTGTTGTTTTTT.

The chain uses TRBV6-6 and TRBJ2-4, with D tentatively TRBD2 (7 bases). Germline V gene data show CDR1 as MNHNY and CDR2 as SVGAGI (reference sequence). CDR3 length: 19 amino acids. The ends were cut back, 2 bases at V and 2 bases at J, with 22 bases in the middle. This chain's CDR3 is CASSYTRNTGTITKNIQYF. CDR3 in DNA: TGTGCCAGCAGTTACACGCGGAACACAGGGACTATAACCAAAAACATTCAGTACTTC.

As concerns this clonotype: Given a much more abundant clone one base away, this may be a read error. The chain couples TRBV4-2 to TRBJ2-2, with 9 bases fitting TRBD1. Germline V gene data show CDR1 as LGHNA and CDR2 as YNFKEQ. The CDR3 runs to 16 residues. The CDR3 coding sequence is TGTGTCAGCAGCCAACGGGACAGGGTGTTCACCGGGGAGCTGTTTTTT. Its translation: CVSSQRDRVFTGELFF.

This clonotype was picked up a small number of times. A much larger clone differs from this one at a single base, so this may be a read error. It is likely a read error, because the conserved phenylalanine at the end of the CDR3 is missing. The J gene is TRBJ2-1, the V gene TRBV6-2 or TRBV6-3; D is unclear. Germline V gene data show CDR1 as MNHEY and CDR2 as SVGEGT. CDR3 length equals 11 residues. Trimming stripped 10 bases from V and 9 bases from J, with 13 bases between. CDR3 coding DNA: TGTGCCACCGGCCCATGGTCTGAGCAGTTCCTC. Translated: CATGPWSEQFL.

This clonotype was seen a few times. The chain joins TRBV5-5 to TRBJ2-2; D call uncertain. CDR3 length: 14 amino acids. Germline V gene sequence: CDR1 SGHKS, CDR2 YYEKEE (reference sequence). V lost 4 bases to trimming and J lost 1 base, with 8 bases between them. The CDR3 DNA reads TGTGCCAGCAGCGGCGCCGGGAACACCGGGGAGCTGTTTTTT. This gives the protein CASSGAGNTGELFF.

A remark on this clonotype: One base away lies a much larger clone, so this may be a sequencing read error. The genes are TRBV28 and TRBJ2-3; D not certain. Germline CDR1 MDHEN, CDR2 SYDVKM. This CDR3 contains 13 residues. The DNA for the CDR3 is TGTGACAGCAGTCCCCGGCCGACAGATACGCAGTATTTT. Encoded protein: CDSSPRPTDTQYF.

Note on this clonotype: Since a much larger clone is just one base distant, this may be a read error. The V call is TRBV6-6, the J call TRBJ2-7; D is unclear. Germline values: CDR1 MNHNY, CDR2 SVGAGI (reference sequence). This CDR3 is 13 amino acids long. Trimming took off 3 bases at V and 2 bases at J, with 8 bases between the two ends. CDR3 region: CASSYPETYEQYF. CDR3 in DNA: TGTGCCAGCAGTTATCCGGAAACCTACGAGCAGTACTTC.

Comment on this clonotype: A junction boundary mismatches the germline segment, possibly from a read error. The chain is built from TRBV11-2 and TRBJ2-7; D gene ambiguous. The CDR3 length is 14 residues. CDR1 is SGHAT, CDR2 FQNNGV, per germline. The CDR3, as DNA: TGTACCAGGAGCTTATCGCAGGACTCCTACGAGCAGTACTTC. Its protein product is CTRSLSQDSYEQYF.

This clonotype was recorded only once. A read error may be the cause here, since a much bigger clone is one base away. The CDR3, as DNA: TGCAGCACTGATGCCGATCGGGACAGGGTCACCTACGAGCAGTACTTC. It is translated as CSTDADRDRVTYEQYF. J is TRBJ2-7 and V is TRBV29-1; 9 bases map to TRBD1. The V segment lost 8 bases and the J segment 2 bases; nucleotides outside the gene matches: 16. CDR3 length equals 16 residues. Germline-derived CDR1 and CDR2 are SQVTM and ANQGSEA.

The rearrangement joins TRBV11-2 to TRBJ2-1; D is perhaps TRBD2 (8 bases). V was trimmed by 6 bases and J by 16 bases, leaving 22 bases between them. The CDR3 totals 13 residues. CDR1 is SGHAT and CDR2 is FQNNGV in the germline V gene. In DNA form, the CDR3 reads TGTGCCAGCAGACCCCAGGGGGGGACTAGATACTTCTTC. The encoded protein is CASRPQGGTRYFF.

Notes on this clonotype: At one of its ends the junction is not consistent with the germline gene, which may arise from a read error. This chain joins TRBV5-1 and TRBJ2-2; TRBD1 matches 9 bases. CDR3 length equals 15 residues. Per germline, CDR1 SGHRS and CDR2 YFSETQ. The CDR3 sequence is CASSYRDRVTGELFF. CDR3 nucleotide sequence: TGCGCCAGCAGCTACCGGGACAGGGTCACCGGGGAGTTGTTTTTT.

Points on this clonotype: One end of the junction does not line up with germline, which may come from a read error. V gene TRBV11-2 combines with J gene TRBJ2-5, with 12 positions matching TRBD1. There are 15 residues in the CDR3. Germline lookup yields CDR1 SGHAT and CDR2 FQNNGV. The CDR3 sequence: CTSSSQGQGAETQYF. CDR3 DNA: TGTACCAGCAGTTCCCAGGGACAGGGGGCAGAGACCCAGTACTTC.

Comment on this clonotype: This may be a read error: a much more frequent sequence differs by one nucleotide. V is TRBV4-1 and J is TRBJ2-7, with 7 bases that match TRBD1. CDR1 is MGHRA, CDR2 YSYEKL, per germline. Losses at the gene ends were 2 bases for V and 3 bases for J; bases not matched to a gene: 4. This CDR3 has 14 residues. As DNA, the CDR3 is TGCGCCAGCAGCCAAAAGGGACAGATCTACGAGCAGTACTTC. It is translated as CASSQKGQIYEQYF.

This clonotype has a handful of counts. The chain links TRBV7-9 to TRBJ2-1; 11 positions match TRBD2. J gave up 15 bases and V 5 bases, and 6 bases lay outside the gene matches. Germline V gene sequence: CDR1 SEHNR, CDR2 FQNEAQ (reference sequence). This CDR3 comprises 12 residues. CDR3 protein: CASSEDGTSGFF. Written as DNA, the CDR3 is TGTGCCAGCAGCGAGGACGGGACTAGCGGGTTCTTC.

A few counts support this clonotype. The J gene is TRBJ2-7, the V gene TRBV10-3; tentative D call: TRBD2 (7 bases). Trimming took off 8 bases at V and 4 bases at J, with 15 bases between the two ends. The CDR3 contains 13 residues. The germline gives CDR1 ENHRY, CDR2 SYGVKD. Here the CDR3 DNA reads TGTGCCATCCGAGGGGGGGTGGGGTACGAGCAGTACTTC. Encoded protein: CAIRGGVGYEQYF.

This clonotype has at least ten counts. The V and J genes are TRBV11-2 and TRBJ1-5; D gene unclear. CDR3 length equals 14 residues. Germline loops: CDR1 SGHAT, CDR2 FQNNGV. V shed 2 bases and J shed 2 bases, with 7 bases lying between them. CDR3 coding DNA: TGTGCCAGCAGCTTAAGGCCTGGCAATCAGCCCCAGCATTTT. Translation gives CASSLRPGNQPQHF.

This clonotype has only one observation. A read error may produce the germline difference seen at one junction end. This chain uses TRBV14 with TRBJ2-1, with D maybe TRBD2 (6 bases). The CDR3 covers 16 residues. The germline V gene has CDR1 SGHDN and CDR2 FVKESK. DNA for the CDR3: TGTGCCAGCCGCCAAGATGAGGGACTGGCATACAATGAGCAGTTCTTC. It translates to CASRQDEGLAYNEQFF.

The chain combines TRBV19 with TRBJ2-5, with D possibly called TRBD1 or TRBD2 (6 bases each). The CDR3 runs 15 residues. Trimming took off 10 bases at V and 0 bases at J, with 18 bases between the two ends. Germline V gene sequence: CDR1 LNHDA, CDR2 SQIVND (reference sequence). For the CDR3, the DNA is TGTGCCAATAGGGGGACTGGCGGGGACCAAGAGACCCAGTACTTC. This codes for CANRGTGGDQETQYF.

The rearrangement uses TRBV5-4 and TRBJ2-1, with D perhaps matching TRBD1 (5 bases). The CDR3 length is 14 residues. Between the trimmed V and J ends, which lost 6 bases and 5 bases, there was a span of 15 bases. Germline loops: CDR1 SGHNT, CDR2 YYREEE (reference sequence). CDR3 loop: CASNKAGFNNEQFF. The DNA of the CDR3 is TGTGCCAGCAACAAAGCAGGGTTCAACAATGAGCAGTTCTTC.

This chain joins TRBV4-2 and TRBJ1-1, with no clear D. Between the trimmed V and J ends, which lost 8 bases and 5 bases, there was a span of 18 bases. Per the germline V gene, CDR1 is LGHNA and CDR2 is YNFKEQ. The CDR3 sequence is 14 residues long. The CDR3 here is CASDQDGRATEAFF. The DNA for the CDR3 is TGTGCCAGCGACCAAGACGGGAGGGCGACTGAAGCTTTCTTT.

As concerns this clonotype: Possible read error: a much larger clone is one base away. The chain has TRBV6-2 or TRBV6-3 and TRBJ2-3, with 8 bases identical to TRBD2. V lost 8 bases to trimming and J lost 3 bases; unmatched junction nucleotides: 13. Germline V gene lookup returns CDR1 MNHEY and CDR2 SVGEGT. The CDR3 consists of 16 residues. CDR3 loop: CASAKSGGFGTDTQYF. CDR3 nucleotide sequence: TGTGCCAGCGCCAAATCGGGGGGGTTCGGAACAGATACGCAGTATTTT.

This clonotype was recorded at least ten times. The DNA of the CDR3 is TGCAGCGTTGTAGAGGACTACAATGAGCAGTTCTTC. It yields the protein CSVVEDYNEQFF. The chain carries TRBV29-1 and TRBJ2-1; D gene uncertain. Germline CDR1 and CDR2: SQVTM and ANQGSEA. V shed 4 bases and J shed 3 bases, with 7 bases lying between them. The CDR3 extends over 12 amino acids.

The CDR3 spells CASSLLVQGRSGANVLTF. The CDR3 nucleotides read TGTGCCAGCAGCCTCCTAGTGCAGGGGCGATCTGGGGCCAACGTCCTGACTTTC. The V and J genes are TRBV11-2 and TRBJ2-6; the D gene is possibly TRBD1 (6 bases). The CDR3 is 18 residues long. Deletions cut 5 bases from V and 1 base from J, with 18 bases between. The germline V gene has CDR1 SGHAT and CDR2 FQNNGV.

Remarks on this clonotype: With a much larger clone just one base away, this may be a read error. The chain has TRBV11-2 and TRBJ2-7, with D perhaps TRBD2 (6 bases). Germline V gene sequence: CDR1 SGHAT, CDR2 FQNNGV. This CDR3 contains 13 residues. CDR3 nucleotide sequence: TGTGCCTGCAGCTTAAGTGAGCTAGCGTCGCAGTACTTC. Translating it yields CACSLSELASQYF.

This clonotype was seen repeatedly, ten times or more. The genes are TRBV4-1 and TRBJ2-2, with TRBD2 matching 9 bases. V gave up 0 bases and J gave up 4 bases; unmatched junction bases: 6. CDR1 and CDR2 from the germline V gene are MGHRA and YSYEKL. This CDR3 has 17 amino acids. CDR3 amino acids: CASSQETGTSITGELFF. DNA of the CDR3: TGCGCCAGCAGCCAAGAGACCGGGACTAGCATCACCGGGGAGCTGTTTTTT.

Of note for this clonotype: A much bigger clone sits one base away, suggesting this may be a read error. The chain joins TRBV14 to TRBJ1-6; no clear D. CDR3 length equals 16 residues. Germline V gene sequence: CDR1 SGHDN, CDR2 FVKESK. The V end lost 4 bases, the J end lost 9 bases, and 19 bases lay between the germline ends. The CDR3 DNA follows: TGTGCCAGCAGCCCCTCTACTGGAGTAATTATTTCACCCCTCCACTTT. It translates to CASSPSTGVIISPLHF.